This is a list of T cell receptor beta chains from one sample in a study of human T cells and chemical hapten exposure. TCRdb recomputed calls from the RACE reads with MiXCR, one row per CDR3 protein. The repertoire consists of tens of thousands of distinct CDR3 sequences, with around 7.6% occurring once and the leading ten covering around 1.4%. The specimen was whole blood, collected in connection with sensitization to the hapten diphenylcyclopropenone (DPC). Receptors were obtained from a woman aged 50 to 60 with alopecia areata. Some clones in this sample may be carry-over from other donors' samples. CDR3s include the opening cysteine and the closing phenylalanine or tryptophan. The order of the fields is clone size, CDR3 length, D gene, V gene, J gene, CDR3 protein, CDR3 DNA. The D gene is left open where the match is weak. A clone size is listed for some rows: how often the clone was seen (once, few, many), or a class if it is expanded.

size: NA
length: 14
D: NA
V: TRBV19
J: TRBJ2-7
CDR3: CATKGTKVPYEQYF
DNA: TGTGCCACAAAAGGGACAAAGGTCCCCTACGAGCAGTACTTC

size: many
length: 15
D: TRBD2
V: TRBV11-3
J: TRBJ2-1
CDR3: CASSWTSGSTNEQFF
DNA: TGTGCCAGCAGCTGGACTAGCGGGAGTACCAATGAGCAGTTCTTC

size: NA
length: 18
D: NA
V: TRBV21-1
J: TRBJ2-3
CDR3: CASSKALAGGRLTDTQYF
DNA: TGTGCCAGCAGCAAAGCGCTAGCGGGAGGCCGACTCACAGATACGCAGTATTTT

size: many
length: 13
D: NA
V: TRBV10-1
J: TRBJ2-3
CDR3: CASSLTRTDTQYF
DNA: TGCGCCAGCAGCCTTACTAGGACAGATACGCAGTATTTT

size: NA
length: 16
D: TRBD2
V: TRBV14
J: TRBJ2-7
CDR3: CASSHPTSGSDYEQYF
DNA: TGTGCCAGCAGCCACCCCACTAGCGGGAGTGACTACGAGCAGTACTTC

size: NA
length: 16
D: TRBD2
V: TRBV6-5
J: TRBJ2-1
CDR3: CASSQTSGSSYNEQFF
DNA: TGTGCCAGCAGTCAGACTAGCGGTAGCTCCTACAATGAGCAGTTCTTC

size: many
length: 14
D: NA
V: TRBV10-3
J: TRBJ1-5
CDR3: CAISESTRNQPQHF
DNA: TGTGCCATCAGTGAGTCGACTCGGAATCAGCCCCAGCATTTT

size: NA
length: 14
D: NA
V: TRBV12-2
J: TRBJ2-7
CDR3: CASRLGRLGDEQYF
DNA: TGTGCAAGTCGCTTAGGGAGACTGGGGGACGAGCAGTACTTC

size: few
length: 15
D: TRBD2
V: TRBV20-1
J: TRBJ2-3
CDR3: CSASPGRERPDTQYF
DNA: TGCAGTGCTAGTCCGGGGCGGGAGAGACCAGATACGCAGTATTTT

size: NA
length: 12
D: NA
V: TRBV7-3
J: TRBJ2-2
CDR3: CASSPVPGELFF
DNA: TGTGCCAGCAGCCCTGTGCCCGGGGAGCTGTTTTTT

size: NA
length: 15
D: TRBD2
V: TRBV7-9
J: TRBJ2-7
CDR3: CASSRGTSGNHEQYF
DNA: TGTGCCAGCAGCCGTGGGACTAGCGGGAACCACGAGCAGTACTTC

size: many
length: 15
D: TRBD2
V: TRBV20-1
J: TRBJ2-5
CDR3: CSARDSGSLGKTQYF
DNA: TGCAGTGCTAGAGATAGCGGGAGTCTAGGAAAGACCCAGTACTTC

size: NA
length: 14
D: NA
V: TRBV28
J: TRBJ1-1
CDR3: CASSTTGSSGEAFF
DNA: TGTGCCAGCAGCACCACCGGGAGTAGCGGTGAAGCTTTCTTT

size: many
length: 12
D: TRBD2
V: TRBV28
J: TRBJ2-1
CDR3: CALAGSSNEQFF
DNA: TGTGCCCTAGCGGGATCGAGCAATGAGCAGTTCTTC

size: many
length: 14
D: NA
V: TRBV27
J: TRBJ1-1
CDR3: CASSFRGMNTEAFF
DNA: TGTGCCAGCAGTTTTCGGGGCATGAACACTGAAGCTTTCTTT

size: few
length: 14
D: NA
V: TRBV6-2/TRBV6-3
J: TRBJ2-2
CDR3: CASDSVSNTGELFF
DNA: TGTGCCAGCGACAGCGTATCGAACACCGGGGAGCTGTTTTTT

size: many
length: 13
D: NA
V: TRBV28
J: TRBJ2-7
CDR3: CASSLGRRVEQYF
DNA: TGTGCCAGCAGTTTAGGGCGGAGGGTCGAGCAGTACTTC

size: NA
length: 14
D: NA
V: TRBV27
J: TRBJ1-5
CDR3: CASKGSYSNQPQHF
DNA: TGTGCCAGCAAAGGGTCCTATAGCAATCAGCCCCAGCATTTT

size: many
length: 15
D: NA
V: TRBV3-1
J: TRBJ2-1
CDR3: CASSQVWLADSEQFF
DNA: TGTGCCAGCAGCCAAGTATGGCTAGCGGACAGTGAGCAGTTCTTC

size: many
length: 16
D: TRBD1
V: TRBV7-3
J: TRBJ1-1
CDR3: CASSLTGQVLNTEAFF
DNA: TGTGCCAGCAGCTTAACTGGACAGGTGCTGAACACTGAAGCTTTCTTT

size: few
length: 15
D: TRBD2
V: TRBV20-1
J: TRBJ2-1
CDR3: CSARDGTSGSGEQFF
DNA: TGCAGTGCTAGAGACGGGACTAGCGGGAGTGGTGAGCAGTTCTTC

size: many
length: 15
D: NA
V: TRBV28
J: TRBJ2-7
CDR3: CASRVRSAPGYEQYF
DNA: TGTGCCAGCAGAGTTCGATCGGCGCCTGGCTACGAGCAGTACTTC

size: few
length: 15
D: TRBD1
V: TRBV7-9
J: TRBJ2-2
CDR3: CASSLPGQGPGELFF
DNA: TGTGCCAGCAGCTTGCCGGGACAGGGGCCCGGGGAGCTGTTTTTT

size: many
length: 14
D: TRBD2
V: TRBV5-1
J: TRBJ2-1
CDR3: CASSHLAGNNEQFF
DNA: TGCGCCAGCAGCCATTTAGCGGGAAACAATGAGCAGTTCTTC

size: many
length: 15
D: TRBD1
V: TRBV18
J: TRBJ2-7
CDR3: CASSSLPTGSREQYF
DNA: TGTGCCAGCTCATCCTTGCCGACAGGGTCAAGAGAGCAGTACTTC

size: many
length: 16
D: TRBD1
V: TRBV5-4
J: TRBJ2-2
CDR3: CASSPPGGQGAGELFF
DNA: TGTGCCAGCAGCCCCCCTGGGGGACAGGGGGCAGGGGAGCTGTTTTTT

size: many
length: 15
D: NA
V: TRBV11-2
J: TRBJ1-3
CDR3: CASSSATGTGNTIYF
DNA: TGTGCCAGCAGCTCGGCTACAGGGACTGGAAACACCATATATTTT

size: many
length: 14
D: NA
V: TRBV27
J: TRBJ2-6
CDR3: CASKLTPGANVLTF
DNA: TGTGCCAGCAAGCTAACCCCCGGGGCCAACGTCCTGACTTTC

size: many
length: 12
D: NA
V: TRBV12-3/TRBV12-4
J: TRBJ1-6
CDR3: CASSFFGSPLHF
DNA: TGTGCCAGCAGTTTTTTTGGGTCACCCCTCCACTTT

size: NA
length: 15
D: TRBD2
V: TRBV11-2
J: TRBJ2-1
CDR3: CASSSSGSAFNEQLF
DNA: TGTGCCAGCAGTTCTAGCGGGAGTGCCTTCAATGAGCAGCTCTTC

size: many
length: 14
D: TRBD2
V: TRBV28
J: TRBJ2-3
CDR3: CASTGTSVTDTQYF
DNA: TGTGCCAGCACAGGGACTAGCGTAACAGATACGCAGTATTTT

size: many
length: 14
D: NA
V: TRBV18
J: TRBJ1-1
CDR3: CASSPAGRNTEAFF
DNA: TGTGCCAGCTCACCGGCGGGACGGAACACTGAAGCTTTCTTT

size: NA
length: 14
D: NA
V: TRBV28
J: TRBJ2-7
CDR3: CASTTRGFPYEQYF
DNA: TGTGCCAGCACCACCAGGGGTTTCCCCTACGAGCAGTACTTC

size: many
length: 15
D: TRBD2
V: TRBV11-2
J: TRBJ2-3
CDR3: CASSFPAGGGDTQYF
DNA: TGTGCCAGCAGCTTCCCCGCGGGAGGGGGGGATACGCAGTATTTT

size: many
length: 11
D: NA
V: TRBV20-1
J: TRBJ1-5
CDR3: CSARGEVTQHF
DNA: TGCAGTGCCCGGGGGGAGGTAACCCAGCATTTT

size: many
length: 11
D: TRBD2
V: TRBV28
J: TRBJ2-7
CDR3: CASRRSGRLYF
DNA: TGTGCCAGCAGACGAAGCGGGAGGCTGTACTTC

size: many
length: 10
D: NA
V: TRBV20-1
J: TRBJ1-1
CDR3: CSASFTEAFF
DNA: TGCAGTGCTAGCTTCACTGAAGCTTTCTTT

size: many
length: 15
D: NA
V: TRBV7-3
J: TRBJ2-7
CDR3: CASSLTPNVLDEQYF
DNA: TGTGCCAGCAGCTTAACCCCCAACGTTTTGGACGAGCAGTACTTC

size: many
length: 12
D: NA
V: TRBV6-2/TRBV6-3
J: TRBJ1-2
CDR3: CASSYGAYGYTF
DNA: TGTGCCAGCAGTTACGGGGCCTATGGCTACACCTTC

size: many
length: 14
D: NA
V: TRBV12-3/TRBV12-4
J: TRBJ1-5
CDR3: CASSFQGRNQPQHF
DNA: TGTGCCAGCAGTTTTCAGGGTCGCAATCAGCCCCAGCATTTT

size: NA
length: 15
D: TRBD1
V: TRBV7-2
J: TRBJ2-3
CDR3: CASSLGTGETDTQYF
DNA: TGTGCCAGCAGCTTGGGGACAGGGGAAACAGATACGCAGTATTTT

size: few
length: 13
D: NA
V: TRBV7-2
J: TRBJ2-3
CDR3: CASSIRGADTQYF
DNA: TGTGCCAGCAGCATCAGGGGAGCAGATACGCAGTATTTT

size: many
length: 13
D: NA
V: TRBV18
J: TRBJ1-4
CDR3: CASHRGGTEKLFF
DNA: TGTGCCAGCCACCGAGGAGGGACTGAAAAACTGTTTTTT

size: many
length: 12
D: NA
V: TRBV6-5
J: TRBJ2-3
CDR3: CASRDSTDTQYF
DNA: TGTGCCAGCAGGGACTCAACAGATACGCAGTATTTT

size: NA
length: 16
D: TRBD1
V: TRBV9
J: TRBJ2-1
CDR3: CASSGGQGQSYNEQFF
DNA: TGTGCCAGCAGCGGGGGACAGGGGCAATCATACAATGAGCAGTTCTTC

size: many
length: 13
D: NA
V: TRBV11-3
J: TRBJ2-1
CDR3: CASSLSPMHEQFF
DNA: TGTGCCAGCAGCTTATCTCCGATGCATGAGCAGTTCTTC

size: many
length: 13
D: NA
V: TRBV7-9
J: TRBJ1-1
CDR3: CASSPRENTEAFF
DNA: TGTGCCAGCAGCCCCAGGGAGAACACTGAAGCTTTCTTT

size: many
length: 13
D: NA
V: TRBV27
J: TRBJ1-1
CDR3: CASNRPGNTEAFF
DNA: TGTGCCAGCAATAGACCAGGGAACACTGAAGCTTTCTTT

size: many
length: 17
D: NA
V: TRBV6-6
J: TRBJ1-5
CDR3: CASSYRAATLSNQPQHF
DNA: TGTGCCAGCAGTTATAGGGCAGCAACCCTTAGCAATCAGCCCCAGCATTTT

size: many
length: 12
D: NA
V: TRBV29-1
J: TRBJ1-2
CDR3: CSVEGQEGGYTF
DNA: TGCAGCGTTGAAGGACAGGAGGGTGGCTACACCTTC

size: many
length: 14
D: NA
V: TRBV7-9
J: TRBJ1-4
CDR3: CASTQDSTNEKLFF
DNA: TGTGCCAGCACCCAGGACTCAACTAATGAAAAACTGTTTTTT